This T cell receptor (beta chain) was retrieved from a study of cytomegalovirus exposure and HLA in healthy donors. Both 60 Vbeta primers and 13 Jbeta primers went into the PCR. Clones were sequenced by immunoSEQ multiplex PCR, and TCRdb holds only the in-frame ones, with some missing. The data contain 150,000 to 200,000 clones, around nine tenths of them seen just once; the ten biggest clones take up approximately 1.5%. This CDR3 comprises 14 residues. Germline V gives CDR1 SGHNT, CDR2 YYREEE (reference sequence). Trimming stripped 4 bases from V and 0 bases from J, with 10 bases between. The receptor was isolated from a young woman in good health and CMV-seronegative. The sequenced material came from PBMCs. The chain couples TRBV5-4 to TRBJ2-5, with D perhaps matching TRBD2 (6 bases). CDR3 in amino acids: CASSEKRDQETQYF. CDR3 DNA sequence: TGTGCCAGCAGCGAGAAGCGGGACCAAGAGACCCAGTACTTC.